This TCR beta chain was sequenced for a study of human T cells and chemical hapten exposure (dated by TCRdb to the early 2020s). Study-wide context: For sensitization, 2% DPC in acetone was applied to a 2 cm by 2 cm area of upper inner arm skin. Throughout the approximately 26-week study period, patients were also given weekly therapeutic DPC doses on the scalp. Patch testing on the upper back used Finn chambers containing 0.01% DPC, with scoring done after 6 days according to International Contact Dermatitis Research Group standards. The patient cohort, mostly female, included alopecia areata with under or over 50% scalp involvement, alopecia totalis and alopecia universalis. Libraries were pooled for sequencing, and per-sample TCR yields varied mainly because of small differences in library volumes within the pool. In alopecia patients, the study followed how the peripheral blood TCR repertoire changed in vivo over primary and secondary sensitization to diphenylcyclopropenone (DPC), a hapten. Blood samples were taken from patients before sensitization (week 0) and then at 2, 6 and about 24 weeks after DPC sensitization. Some 29 alopecia patients gave blood for TCR sequencing at one to four time points (pre-sensitization, 2, 6 and 24 weeks).

The paper as a whole reports these results and caveats: The number of PT1 expanded TCRs positively correlated with patch test score, significant at thresholds 8, 16 and 32 but not 4. Significantly more large CDR3 similarity clusters were formed by expanded TCRs than by pre-sensitization or healthy control sets, consistent with antigen-driven responses. DPC sensitization did not change the number of TCRs with a frequency above 1 in 1000, and there was no evidence of changes in global repertoire structure. Alopecia, a presumed autoimmune disease, was present in all patients, so the immune response of the patients might differ from that of healthy individuals. After repeated subsampling, changes were observed in the strength of the expansion versus patch-test correlation and in the threshold at which the correlation became significant.

Libraries were prepared through RACE. The run used a NextSeq 500. During library preparation, unique molecular identifiers were attached to individual cDNA molecules so that TCRs could be counted in a quantitative, reproducible way. From each blood RNA sample, both TCR alpha and TCR beta chains were sequenced. From the authors' description of their analysis: A median of about 87,000 TCRs per sample was observed, with a range of roughly 20,000 to 700,000. V, J and CDR3 annotation of the TCR reads was performed with the Decombinator software suite. For PS versus PT1 abundance plots, all samples were subsampled to the same number of TCRs (28,000). TCRs were defined as expanded if absent before sensitization and observed at least eight times at the 2-week time point. Using fastp trimming at Q25 and MiXCR clonotype assembly, TCRdb reanalyzed the public sequencing data and kept in-frame beta chains. Identical CDR3 protein sequences are pooled into one entry, listed with their most common genes and DNA. TCRdb, not the original authors, processed these V and J calls. This sample gives 300,000 to 450,000 distinct CDR3 sequences in total; approximately 5.1% of them show up just once. Under 3% of the sample belongs to the ten largest clones.

Turning to this clonotype: Its specific antigen is unknown. No much larger clone is present one base from it, and per-base qualities are unavailable.

The germline V gene (reference sequence) provides CDR1 SEHNR and CDR2 FQNEAQ. For this chain, trimming is 4 bases at the V end and 3 bases at the J end, and the number of junction bases without a gene match is 13. The CDR3, from cysteine to phenylalanine, totals 18 residues. Kept here is only the CDR3 DNA, which spans 54 bases and is read in frame from base 1. According to the study, the label for this sample's time point signals: patch test 1, 2 weeks after DPC sensitization. According to the study, the label for this sample's treatment or condition signals: therapeutic diphenylcyclopropenone sensitization with weekly scalp DPC. At each patch-test visit, blood was drawn before the patch test was applied. Patients were considered eligible if aged 18 to 70, diagnosed with alopecia and deemed suitable for DPC therapy, and patients were excluded if pregnant. Total RNA was extracted from unfractionated whole blood that had been collected in Tempus Blood RNA tubes.

The rearranged segments are TRBV7-9 and TRBJ2-7; the central 12 bases match TRBD2. The material sequenced was whole blood, taken in connection with sensitization to the hapten diphenylcyclopropenone (DPC). This sequence was found in a woman aged 50 to 65 with alopecia areata. Some clones in this sample may be carry-over from other donors' samples. CDR3 sequence: CASSSPRRQTSGSYEQYF. The bases read TGTGCCAGCAGCTCCCCCCGGCGGCAGACTAGCGGGAGCTACGAGCAGTACTTC.